One and the same sample provided the 2 T cell receptor beta chains below, sequenced in a study of monozygotic twins with inflammatory bowel disease. No DNA is given; TCRdb re-called the 5' RACE reads and lists each CDR3 protein once. With over 200,000 distinct CDR3 sequences in the sample, the ten largest clones hold less than 2%. The material sequenced was blood. These receptors all stem from a human donor with ulcerative colitis or Crohn's disease, or a healthy co-twin of an affected twin (not recorded which).

CDR3: CASSEGRVSPNEQFF. V is TRBV2 and J is TRBJ2-1; lacking DNA, the TRBD1 call made by TCRdb goes unchecked. The germline gives CDR1 SNHLY, CDR2 FYNNEI. The CDR3 contains 15 residues. Based on the CDR3 plus reference TRBV2 and TRBJ2-1, the full variable domain is EPEVTQTPSHQVTQMGQEVILRCVPISNHLYFYWYRQILGQKVEFLVSFYNNEISEKSEIFDDQFSVERPDGSNFTLKIRSTKLEDSAMYFCASSEGRVSPNEQFFGPGTRLTVL.

This rearrangement joins TRBV19 to TRBJ2-3; the TCRdb D gene call, TRBD1, has no DNA to confirm it. CDR3 length equals 14 residues. CDR1 LNHDA and CDR2 SQIVND come from the germline V gene (reference sequence). The CDR3 is CASSPGTGKYTQYF.